This TCR beta chain was found in a study of response to subunit inactivated influenza vaccine. Notes on the study in general: It was suggested by the authors that few new T cells are recruited by each seasonal influenza vaccination.

This clonotype was seen only a few times. What it binds is unknown. TCRdb fed the RT-PCR reads into MiXCR, producing one record per CDR3 protein. The table records under 550,000 distinct CDR3 sequences, roughly 7.9% of them present only once. CDR3 size: 15 residues. Germline V gives CDR1 WSHSY, CDR2 SAAADI. The J segment lost 5 bases and the V segment lost 8 bases, leaving 9 bases of the junction unmatched. Source: PBMCs from blood, taken around 2 years after vaccination. The sequence derives from a man between 50 and 75 years old who received an inactivated influenza vaccine. The V call is TRBV10-2, the J call TRBJ2-3; TRBD2 aligns across 11 bases. The CDR3 protein is CASDHSGGAKDTQYF. The CDR3 DNA reads TGCGCCAGCGACCATAGCGGGGGGGCCAAAGATACGCAGTATTTT.